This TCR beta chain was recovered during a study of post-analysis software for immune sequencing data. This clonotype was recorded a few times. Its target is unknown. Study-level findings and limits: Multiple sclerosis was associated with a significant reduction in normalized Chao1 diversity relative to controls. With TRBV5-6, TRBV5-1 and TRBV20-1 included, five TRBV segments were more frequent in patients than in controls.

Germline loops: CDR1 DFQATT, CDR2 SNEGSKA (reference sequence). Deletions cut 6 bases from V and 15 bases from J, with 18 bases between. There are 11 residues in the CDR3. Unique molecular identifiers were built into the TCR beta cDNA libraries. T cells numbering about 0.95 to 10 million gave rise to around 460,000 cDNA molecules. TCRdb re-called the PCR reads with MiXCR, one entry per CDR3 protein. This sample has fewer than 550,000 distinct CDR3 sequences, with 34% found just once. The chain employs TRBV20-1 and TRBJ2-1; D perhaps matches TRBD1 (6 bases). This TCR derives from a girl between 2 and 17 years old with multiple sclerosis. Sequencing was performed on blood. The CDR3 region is CSAILRGSGFF. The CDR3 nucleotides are TGCAGTGCGATCCTCAGGGGCTCCGGGTTCTTC.